This T cell receptor (beta chain) was obtained from a study of cytomegalovirus exposure and HLA in healthy donors. Study-level results: The study assumed roughly uniform donor sequencing depth for presence/absence analyses. Researchers reported in a later analysis that a missense DCLRE1C variant was tied to TCR beta V- and J-gene trimming. Follow-up analysis found HLA locus-dependent TCR association rates, highest for DRB1 and lowest for HLA-C.

On this clone itself: Its specificity is not known.

Unmatched junction bases numbered 3, after V lost 7 bases and J lost 0 bases. Germline CDR1 reads SQVTM; CDR2 reads ANQGSEA. This CDR3 is 14 amino acids long. PCR used 60 Vbeta primers and 13 Jbeta primers. Per the original data handling: Later, roughly 77 million unique TCR beta chains were counted in an analysis, and about 10 million of them were shared. Here immunoSEQ multiplex PCR was the method, and the copy in TCRdb shows in-frame clones only, minus some. V, J and clone size reflect that table, while D and trimming were determined from the DNA. The sample has about 160,000 clones, roughly 87% seen once.

This rearrangement joins TRBV29-1 to TRBJ2-3; 11 bases are a match to TRBD2. The clonotype comes from a man aged 45-60 years in good health and CMV-seropositive. The source material was PBMCs. In nucleotides, the CDR3 is TGCAGCGCCAGACTAGCGGGAAGCACAGATACGCAGTATTTT. Translated: CSARLAGSTDTQYF.